This TCR beta chain was recorded in a study of T cell repertoires in cytomegalovirus infection. The wider study: Recently identified HLA-C-restricted CMV epitopes were among the peptides used. Matching HLA type and CMV infection were both indicated by public TCR beta signatures.

Germline V lookup: CDR1 LGHNA, CDR2 YSLEER. V gave up 1 base and J gave up 0 bases, with 13 bases separating them. CDR3 size: 16 residues. TCRdb re-called the reads with MiXCR, one entry per CDR3 protein. The data contain approximately 49,000 distinct CDR3 sequences, 20% of them singletons. Study results and caveats: Public TCR beta family frequency separated CMV-and-HLA carriers, including in an independent cohort.

To note about this clonotype: Its specificity is not known.

This clonotype was obtained from a human donor in good health (CMV status not recorded). Some clones in this sample may be carry-over from other donors' samples. The sequencing here drew on CD8+ T cells from cultured PBMCs, taken from culture after CMV antigen stimulation. The chain recombines TRBV4-3 with TRBJ2-7; D is perhaps TRBD1 (6 bases). CDR3 sequence reads: CASSQGDNRASYEQYF. The CDR3 DNA follows: TGCGCCAGCAGCCAAGGAGATAACAGGGCCTCCTACGAGCAGTACTTC.